The 15 T cell receptor beta chains reported below all come from one sample, sequenced in a study of blood T cell repertoires in COVID-19. Profiled with immunoSEQ multiplex PCR; TCRdb holds only in-frame clones, not every one. The repertoire holds approximately 65,000 clones, with over 75% as singletons. Sequencing was carried out using peripheral blood. These receptors were collected from a woman younger than 30 with acute or convalescent COVID-19.

The chain uses TRBV7-2 and TRBJ1-1; D is unclear. The germline CDR1 and CDR2 sequences are SGHTA and FQGNSA. V was cut by 3 bases and J by 8 bases, with 7 bases left in between. The CDR3 loop spans 11 amino acids. Here the CDR3 reads CASSFRHEAFF. CDR3 DNA sequence: TGTGCCAGCAGCTTTAGACACGAAGCTTTCTTT. Full variable domain (remainder filled in from reference TRBV7-2 and TRBJ1-1): GAGVSQSPSNKVTEKGKDVELRCDPISGHTALYWYRQSLGQGLEFLIYFQGNSAPDKSGLPSDRFSAERTGGSVSTLTIQRTQQEDSAVYLCASSFRHEAFFGQGTRLTVV.

The rearrangement joins TRBV3-1 (or the pseudogene TRBV3-2) to TRBJ2-5; D is possibly TRBD2 (6 bases). Germline V gene lookup returns CDR1 LGHDT and CDR2 YNNKEL (reference sequence). V lost 2 bases and J 3 bases, leaving 25 bases between the germline ends. The CDR3 sequence is 19 residues long. The CDR3 DNA follows: TGTGCCAGCAGCCAATTCCCAATCGTCGTTAAGGGAGGCGAAGAGACCCAGTACTTC. This sequence encodes CASSQFPIVVKGGEETQYF.

The chain is built from TRBV4-1 and TRBJ2-1, with D possibly matching TRBD1 (5 bases). The CDR3 contains 17 residues. Germline CDR1 and CDR2: MGHRA and YSYEKL. V was shortened by 6 bases and J by 9 bases, with 27 bases between the two germline ends. The CDR3 sequence is CASRNLGRGTGFGEQFF. The CDR3 DNA follows: TGCGCCAGCAGGAATCTGGGTAGGGGTACGGGTTTTGGTGAGCAGTTCTTC.

This clone appeared once. This sequence joins TRBV7-8 and TRBJ1-3; D is possibly TRBD1 (5 bases). The germline CDR1 and CDR2 sequences are SGHVS and FQNEAQ. V gave up 5 bases and J gave up 3 bases, with 17 bases separating them. The CDR3 totals 16 residues. The CDR3 DNA reads TGTGCCAGCAGCCCAGCGGCGGGGCAGGGTGGAAACACCATATATTTT. It yields the protein CASSPAAGQGGNTIYF.

This clone was counted a few times. The chain's CDR3 is CASSYQGGSYNEQFF. The CDR3 DNA follows: TGTGCCAGCAGTTATCAGGGGGGTTCCTACAATGAGCAGTTCTTC. The chain links TRBV6-6 to TRBJ2-1, with D perhaps matching TRBD1 (7 bases). In germline, CDR1 is MNHNY, CDR2 SVGAGI (reference sequence). The V gene lost 3 bases and the J gene lost 1 base, with 10 bases spanning the gap. The CDR3 sequence is 15 residues long.

This chain links TRBV18 with TRBJ1-1, with TRBD1 matching 8 bases. The CDR3 contains 14 residues. The germline gives CDR1 KGHSH, CDR2 LQKENI. J lost 3 bases, V lost 4 bases, and 4 bases had no gene match. CDR3 sequence (DNA): TGTGCCAGCTCACAGGGACAGGACTACACTGAAGCTTTCTTT. Its protein is CASSQGQDYTEAFF.

The chain links TRBV12-3 or TRBV12-4 to TRBJ1-1; no clear D. The CDR3 extends over 13 amino acids. V shed 4 bases and J shed 5 bases, with 11 bases lying between them. This chain's CDR3 is CASSYSLGTEAFF. Here the CDR3 DNA reads TGTGCCAGCAGTTACAGTCTTGGGACTGAAGCTTTCTTT.

The chain has TRBV15 and TRBJ2-2; perhaps TRBD2 as D (6 bases). V shed 0 bases and J shed 6 bases, with 8 bases lying between them. The length of the CDR3 is 14 residues. Germline V gives CDR1 LNHNV, CDR2 YYDKDF (reference sequence). The CDR3 DNA reads TGTGCCACCAGCAGAGATCTAGCGCCCGGGGAGCTGTTTTTT. This gives the protein CATSRDLAPGELFF.

The J gene is TRBJ2-1, the V gene TRBV18; 8 bases map to TRBD2. V was pared by 3 bases and J by 0 bases, with 10 bases of the junction left unmatched. Germline V CDR1 and CDR2: KGHSH, LQKENI. The CDR3 totals 18 residues. The CDR3 reads CASSPSPSGSSSYNEQFF. In DNA form, the CDR3 reads TGTGCCAGCTCACCGTCCCCTAGCGGGTCTAGCTCCTACAATGAGCAGTTCTTC.

This chain connects TRBV6-2 or TRBV6-3 to TRBJ1-1; no clear D gene. Germline values: CDR1 MNHEY, CDR2 SVGEGT. V was cut by 4 bases and J by 1 base, with 10 bases left in between. This CDR3 region has 14 residues. The CDR3, as DNA: TGTGCCAGCAGTTTGAGGAAGAGGAACACTGAAGCTTTCTTT. It translates to CASSLRKRNTEAFF.

The gene calls are TRBV3-1 (or the pseudogene TRBV3-2) and TRBJ2-7; no definite D call. Trimming left V 1 base short and J 2 bases short, with 15 bases between. Germline V gives CDR1 LGHDT, CDR2 YNNKEL (reference sequence). The CDR3 sequence is 16 residues long. CDR3 region: CASSQGAPGFTYEQYF. The CDR3 bases are TGTGCCAGCAGCCAAGGGGCCCCAGGATTTACCTACGAGCAGTACTTC.

This chain uses TRBV2 with TRBJ1-1; D possibly corresponds to TRBD1 (6 bases). Trimming took 7 bases from V and 6 from J, leaving 15 bases between them. The CDR3 loop spans 13 amino acids. Germline CDR1 and CDR2: SNHLY and FYNNEI. The CDR3 bases are TGTGCCAGCATCCCATACAGGGATTCTGAAGCTTTCTTT. This gives the protein CASIPYRDSEAFF.

For the CDR3, the DNA is TGTGCCAGCAGTGTGGGAGGGTTAGGGCACACCATATATTTT. It is translated as CASSVGGLGHTIYF. V is TRBV2 and J is TRBJ1-3; D is ambiguous. V shed 4 bases and J shed 8 bases, with 15 bases lying between them. The germline gives CDR1 SNHLY, CDR2 FYNNEI. This CDR3 region has 14 residues.

V and J are TRBV18 and TRBJ1-2; D unresolved. Germline assignment: CDR1 KGHSH and CDR2 LQKENI. Trimming took 3 bases from V and 5 from J, leaving 10 bases between them. The CDR3 extends over 13 amino acids. The CDR3: CASSPFTEYGYTF. The DNA of the CDR3 is TGTGCCAGCTCACCTTTTACTGAGTATGGCTACACCTTC.

The chain carries TRBV5-1 and TRBJ2-1; 9 nucleotides agree with TRBD2. The germline V gene encodes CDR1 SGHRS and CDR2 YFSETQ. With 5 bases clipped from V and 5 bases from J, the junction kept 11 bases outside the gene matches. This CDR3 is 16 amino acids long. The DNA for the CDR3 is TGCGCCAGCAGAATAGGGCTAGCGGGGCAGGACAATGAGCAGTTCTTC. It codes for CASRIGLAGQDNEQFF.